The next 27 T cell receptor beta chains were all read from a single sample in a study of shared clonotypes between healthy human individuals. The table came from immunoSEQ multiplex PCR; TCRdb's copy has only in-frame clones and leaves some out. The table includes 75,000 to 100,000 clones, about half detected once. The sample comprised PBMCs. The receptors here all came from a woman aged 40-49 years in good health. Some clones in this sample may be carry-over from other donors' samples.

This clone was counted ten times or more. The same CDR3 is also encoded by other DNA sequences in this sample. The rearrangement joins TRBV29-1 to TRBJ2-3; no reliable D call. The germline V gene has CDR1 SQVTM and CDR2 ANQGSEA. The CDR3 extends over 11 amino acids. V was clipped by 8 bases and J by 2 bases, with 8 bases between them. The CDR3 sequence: CSTGVTDTQYF. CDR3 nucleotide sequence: TGCAGCACCGGAGTCACAGATACGCAGTATTTT.

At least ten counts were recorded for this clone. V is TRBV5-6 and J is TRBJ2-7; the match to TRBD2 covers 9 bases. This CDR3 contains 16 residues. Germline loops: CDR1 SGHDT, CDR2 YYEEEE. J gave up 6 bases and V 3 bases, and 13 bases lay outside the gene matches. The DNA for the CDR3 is TGTGCCAGCAGCTCGACCAGACTAGCGGACCCGCCCGAGCAGTACTTC. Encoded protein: CASSSTRLADPPEQYF. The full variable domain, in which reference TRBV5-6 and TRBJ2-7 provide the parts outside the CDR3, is DAGVTQSPTHLIKTRGQQVTLRCSPKSGHDTVSWYQQALGQGPQFIFQYYEEEERQRGNFPDRFSGHQFPNYSSELNVNALLLGDSALYLCASSSTRLADPPEQYFGPGTRLTVT.

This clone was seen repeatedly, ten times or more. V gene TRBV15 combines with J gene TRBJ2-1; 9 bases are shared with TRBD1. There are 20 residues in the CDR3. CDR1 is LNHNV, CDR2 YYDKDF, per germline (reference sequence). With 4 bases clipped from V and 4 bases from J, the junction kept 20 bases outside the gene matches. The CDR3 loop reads CATSKTPGQGRGLTYNEQFF. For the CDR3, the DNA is TGTGCCACCAGCAAGACGCCGGGACAGGGTAGGGGCCTTACGTACAATGAGCAGTTCTTC.

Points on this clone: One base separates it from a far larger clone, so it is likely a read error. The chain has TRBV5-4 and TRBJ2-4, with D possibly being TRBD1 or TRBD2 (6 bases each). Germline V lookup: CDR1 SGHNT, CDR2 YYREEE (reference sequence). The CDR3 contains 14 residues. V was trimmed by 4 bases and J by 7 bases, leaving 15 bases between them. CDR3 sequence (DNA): TGTGCCAGCAGCCAAGATACAGGGAGGAACATTCAGTACTTC. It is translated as CASSQDTGRNIQYF.

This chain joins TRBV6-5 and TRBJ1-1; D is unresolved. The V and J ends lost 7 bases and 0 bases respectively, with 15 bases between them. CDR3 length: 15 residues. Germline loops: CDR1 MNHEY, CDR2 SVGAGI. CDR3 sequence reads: CASTNGGFMNTEAFF. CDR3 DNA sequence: TGTGCCAGCACCAACGGCGGCTTCATGAACACTGAAGCTTTCTTT.

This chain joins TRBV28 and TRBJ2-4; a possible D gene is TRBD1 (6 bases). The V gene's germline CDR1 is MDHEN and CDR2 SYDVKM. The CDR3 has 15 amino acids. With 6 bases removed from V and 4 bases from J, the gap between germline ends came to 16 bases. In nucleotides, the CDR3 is TGTGCCAGCAGGTCAGGGGATCGGATTAAAAACATTCAGTACTTC. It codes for CASRSGDRIKNIQYF.

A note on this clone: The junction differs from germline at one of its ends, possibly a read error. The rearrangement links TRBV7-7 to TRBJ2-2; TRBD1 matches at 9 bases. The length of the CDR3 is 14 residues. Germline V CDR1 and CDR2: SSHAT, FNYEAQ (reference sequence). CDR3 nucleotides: TGTGCTAGCAGCGAGGACAGGGGCACCGGGGAGCTGTTTTTT. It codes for CASSEDRGTGELFF. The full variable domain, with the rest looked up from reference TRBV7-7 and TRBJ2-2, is GAGVSQSPRYKVTKRGQDVTLRCDPISSHATLYWYQQALGQGPEFLTYFNYEAQPDKSGLPSDRFSAERPEGSISTLTIQRTEQRDSAMYRCASSEDRGTGELFFGEGSRLTVL.

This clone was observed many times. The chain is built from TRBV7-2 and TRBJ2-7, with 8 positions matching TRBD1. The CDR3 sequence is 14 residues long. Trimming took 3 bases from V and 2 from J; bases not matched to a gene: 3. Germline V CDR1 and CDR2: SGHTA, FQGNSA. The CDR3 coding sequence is TGTGCCAGCAGCTTTTACAGGGGGACCTACGAGCAGTACTTC. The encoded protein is CASSFYRGTYEQYF.

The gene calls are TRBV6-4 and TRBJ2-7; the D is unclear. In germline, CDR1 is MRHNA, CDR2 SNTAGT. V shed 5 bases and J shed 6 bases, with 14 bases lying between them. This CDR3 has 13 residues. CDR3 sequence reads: CASSPDGAGEQYF. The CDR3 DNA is TGTGCCAGCAGTCCGGACGGAGCTGGCGAGCAGTACTTC.

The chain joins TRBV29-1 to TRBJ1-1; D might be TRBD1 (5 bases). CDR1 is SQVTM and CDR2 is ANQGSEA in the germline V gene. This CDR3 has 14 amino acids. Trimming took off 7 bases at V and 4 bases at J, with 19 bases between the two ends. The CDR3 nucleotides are TGCAGCGCCCCAGCGCGGGGGGAGGGCACTGAAGCTTTCTTT. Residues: CSAPARGEGTEAFF.

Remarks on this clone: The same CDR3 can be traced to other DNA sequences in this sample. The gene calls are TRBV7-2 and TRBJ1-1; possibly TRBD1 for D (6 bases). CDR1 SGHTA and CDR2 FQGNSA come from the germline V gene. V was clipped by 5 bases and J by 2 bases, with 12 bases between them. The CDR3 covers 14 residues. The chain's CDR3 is CASSTRTANTEAFF. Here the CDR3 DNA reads TGTGCCAGCAGCACCCGGACAGCTAACACTGAAGCTTTCTTT.

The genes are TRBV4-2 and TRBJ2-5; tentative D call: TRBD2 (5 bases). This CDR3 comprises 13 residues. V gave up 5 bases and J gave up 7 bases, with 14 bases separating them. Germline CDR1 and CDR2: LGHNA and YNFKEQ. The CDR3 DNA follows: TGTGCCAGCAGCTTGGTTAGTGAGGGGACCCAGTACTTC. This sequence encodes CASSLVSEGTQYF.

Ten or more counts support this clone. In DNA, the CDR3 is TGCAGCGTTGGGGGACAGGCTAATGAAAAACTGTTTTTT. It encodes CSVGGQANEKLFF. This chain joins TRBV29-1 and TRBJ1-4, with 8 bases identical to TRBD1. This CDR3 spans 13 amino acids. With V trimmed by 4 bases and J by 3 bases, 1 base remained unmatched. CDR1 is SQVTM and CDR2 is ANQGSEA in the germline V gene.

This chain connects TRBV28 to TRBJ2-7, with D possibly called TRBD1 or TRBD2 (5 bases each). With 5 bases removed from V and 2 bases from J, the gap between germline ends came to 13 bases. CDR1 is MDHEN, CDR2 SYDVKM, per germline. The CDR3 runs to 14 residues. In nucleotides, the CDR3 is TGTGCCAGCAGTACGGGACGCAACGCCTACGAGCAGTACTTC. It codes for CASSTGRNAYEQYF.

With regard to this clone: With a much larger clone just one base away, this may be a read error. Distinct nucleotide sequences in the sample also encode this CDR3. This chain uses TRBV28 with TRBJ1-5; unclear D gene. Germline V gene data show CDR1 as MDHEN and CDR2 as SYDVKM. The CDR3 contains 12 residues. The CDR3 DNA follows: TGTGCCAGCAGTCTGAGCCTGCAGCCCCAGCATTTC. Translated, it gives CASSLSLQPQHF.

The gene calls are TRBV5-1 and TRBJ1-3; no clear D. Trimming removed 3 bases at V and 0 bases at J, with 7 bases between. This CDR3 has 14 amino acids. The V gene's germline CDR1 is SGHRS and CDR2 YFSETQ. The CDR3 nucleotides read TGCGCCAGCAGCTCCACGAGCTCTGGAAACACCATATATTTT. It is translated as CASSSTSSGNTIYF.

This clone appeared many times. The CDR3 sequence: CASSAGANVLTF. CDR3 nucleotides: TGTGCCAGCAGTGCTGGGGCCAACGTCCTGACTTTC. The chain couples TRBV25-1 to TRBJ2-6; D gene ambiguous. This CDR3 region has 12 residues. Germline V CDR1 and CDR2: MGHDK, SYGVNS. Deletions cut 4 bases from V and 2 bases from J, with 0 bases between.

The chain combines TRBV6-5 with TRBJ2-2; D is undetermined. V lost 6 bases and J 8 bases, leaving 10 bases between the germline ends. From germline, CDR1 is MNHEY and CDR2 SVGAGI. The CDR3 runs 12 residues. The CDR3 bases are TGTGCCAGCAGCAAGAACGCTGGGGAGCTGTTTTTT. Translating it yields CASSKNAGELFF.

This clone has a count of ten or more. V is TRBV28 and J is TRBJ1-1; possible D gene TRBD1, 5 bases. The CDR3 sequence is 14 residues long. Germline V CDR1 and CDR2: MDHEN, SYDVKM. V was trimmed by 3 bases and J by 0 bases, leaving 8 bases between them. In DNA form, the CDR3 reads TGTGCCAGCAGTTTGGGCAGGGTGAACACTGAAGCTTTCTTT. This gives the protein CASSLGRVNTEAFF.

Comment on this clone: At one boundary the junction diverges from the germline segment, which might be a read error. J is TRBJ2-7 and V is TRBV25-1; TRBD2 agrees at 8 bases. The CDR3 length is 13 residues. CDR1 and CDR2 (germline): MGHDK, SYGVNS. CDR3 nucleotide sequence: TGTGCCAGCAGTGAATTTCCCAGCGGGAGATGGGACTTC. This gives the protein CASSEFPSGRWDF.

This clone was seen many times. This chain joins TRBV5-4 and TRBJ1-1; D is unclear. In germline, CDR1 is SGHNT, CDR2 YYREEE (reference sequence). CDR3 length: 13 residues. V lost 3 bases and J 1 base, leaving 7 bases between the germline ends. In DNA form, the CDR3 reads TGTGCCAGCAGCTCACCTAAGAACACTGAAGCTTTCTTT. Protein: CASSSPKNTEAFF.

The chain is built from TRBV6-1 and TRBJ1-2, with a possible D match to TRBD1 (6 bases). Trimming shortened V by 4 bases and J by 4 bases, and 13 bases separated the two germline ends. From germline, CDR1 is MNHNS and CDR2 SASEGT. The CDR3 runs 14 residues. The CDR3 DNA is TGTGCCAGCAGTGGACAGGCTCCCCCCTATGGCTACACCTTC. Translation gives CASSGQAPPYGYTF.

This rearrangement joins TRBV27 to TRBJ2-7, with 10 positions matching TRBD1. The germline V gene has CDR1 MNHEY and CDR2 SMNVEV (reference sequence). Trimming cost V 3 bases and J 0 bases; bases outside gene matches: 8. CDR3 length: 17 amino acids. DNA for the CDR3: TGTGCCAGCAGTTTCTCTACGGGACAGGGGATCTCCTACGAGCAGTACTTC. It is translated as CASSFSTGQGISYEQYF.

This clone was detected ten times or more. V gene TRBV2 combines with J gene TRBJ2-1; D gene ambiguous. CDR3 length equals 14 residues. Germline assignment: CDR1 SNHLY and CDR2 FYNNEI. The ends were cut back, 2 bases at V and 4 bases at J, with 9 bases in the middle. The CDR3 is CASSERLQYNEQFF. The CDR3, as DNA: TGTGCCAGCAGTGAAAGGCTACAATACAATGAGCAGTTCTTC.

The CDR3 bases are TGTGCCAGCAGCGCGACTAGCCGGAGCGGAGAGACCCAGTACTTC. Translation: CASSATSRSGETQYF. The V call is TRBV9, the J call TRBJ2-5, with 7 bases fitting TRBD2. The germline V gene encodes CDR1 SGDLS and CDR2 YYNGEE. The CDR3 consists of 15 residues. V lost 3 bases to trimming and J lost 4 bases; unmatched junction nucleotides: 9. Complete variable domain (other parts from reference TRBV9 and TRBJ2-5): DSGVTQTPKHLITATGQRVTLRCSPRSGDLSVYWYQQSLDQGLQFLIQYYNGEERAKGNILERFSAQQFPDLHSELNLSSLELGDSALYFCASSATSRSGETQYFGPGTRLLVL.

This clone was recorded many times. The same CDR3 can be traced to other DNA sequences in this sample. The CDR3 reads CAWAPVLDNTEAFF. CDR3 sequence (DNA): TGTGCCTGGGCGCCGGTTTTGGATAACACTGAAGCTTTCTTT. The chain recombines TRBV30 with TRBJ1-1, with D uncertain. The length of the CDR3 is 14 residues. The germline CDR1 and CDR2 sequences are GTSNPN and SVGIG (reference sequence). V lost 5 bases and J 2 bases, leaving 15 bases between the germline ends.

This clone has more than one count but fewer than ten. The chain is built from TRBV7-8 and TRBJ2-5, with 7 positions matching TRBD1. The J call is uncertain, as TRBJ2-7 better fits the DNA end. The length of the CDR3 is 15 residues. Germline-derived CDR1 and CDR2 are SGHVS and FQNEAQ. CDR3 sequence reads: CASSLEQGSAYEQYF. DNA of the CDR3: TGTGCCAGCAGCTTAGAACAGGGGAGCGCCTACGAGCAGTACTTC.